This T cell receptor (beta chain) stems from a study of early T cells in non-severe SARS-CoV-2 infection. Across the study: Sequenced material consisted of bulk RNA (from unsorted whole blood), and chains were unpaired.

This clonotype was detected many times. cDNA molecules, individually, were tagged with unique molecular identifiers. MiXCR, applied by TCRdb to the 5' RACE reads, yields one record per CDR3 protein. The sample carries tens of thousands of distinct CDR3 sequences, around 6.5% recorded once. V shed 4 bases, J shed 2 bases, and the junction held 6 bases outside the gene matches. The CDR3 is 15 amino acids. Sequenced material: whole blood, taken at baseline. The V gene is TRBV12-3 or TRBV12-4, the J gene TRBJ2-7; 9 bases match TRBD1. This receptor was obtained from an adult who was a healthcare worker with PCR-confirmed SARS-CoV-2 infection or an uninfected control (not recorded which). CDR3 bases: TGTGCCAGCAGTTCCGGGGGACAGGGCGCCTACGAGCAGTACTTC. Protein sequence: CASSSGGQGAYEQYF.